This T cell receptor beta chain was recorded in a study of T cell responses to AZD1222 COVID-19 vaccine. Study-wide results and caveats: At 160-218 and 743-854, vaccine-associated CD4 TCRs were dominant, and they spanned spike. Among the donors, most were white British and more were female, and clonal diversity was possibly underestimated. It was only after the peak T cell response that any repertoires were sampled.

The study pooled second doses at about 4 or about 12 weeks. With respect to this clone: Antigen: not known.

TCRdb keeps only in-frame clones here, not all; method: immunoSEQ multiplex PCR. The repertoire holds fewer than 200,000 clones, with 94% as singletons. Deletions cut 6 bases from V and 0 bases from J, with 12 bases between. Germline CDR1 and CDR2: MNHEY and SVGAGI. The length of the CDR3 is 15 residues. The origin of this receptor is an adult who received the AZD1222 COVID-19 vaccine. This rearrangement joins TRBV6-5 to TRBJ1-5; D call uncertain. This material consisted of peripheral blood, taken 28 days after the second AZD1222 dose. CDR3 protein: CASRQGGYSNQPQHF. The CDR3 nucleotides read TGTGCCAGCAGGCAAGGAGGGTATAGCAATCAGCCCCAGCATTTT.